Listed here are 22 T cell receptor beta chains from one sample, sequenced in a study of regulatory T cells in long-lasting Graves disease. To make TCR beta libraries, researchers used iRepertoire HTBI primers and Arm-PCR of CDR3 regions. TCRdb reanalysed the multiplex PCR reads using MiXCR and keeps one entry per CDR3 protein. The sample carries 400,000 to 600,000 distinct CDR3 sequences, roughly 21% recorded once. Time point described: persistent/refractory GD, antithyroid drugs over 5 years with positive TRAb. PBMC RNA served as the TCR library source. Sequencing was performed on peripheral blood mononuclear cells (PBMCs), taken when the disease was refractory, from a patient treated with antithyroid drugs. These receptors were collected from a female donor with Graves disease.

This clonotype was counted many times. The chain employs TRBV6-5 and TRBJ1-2; D is possibly TRBD1 (5 bases). Trimming took off 2 bases at V and 5 bases at J, with 15 bases between the two ends. This CDR3 region has 15 residues. Germline lookup yields CDR1 MNHEY and CDR2 SVGAGI. DNA for the CDR3: TGTGCCAGCAGTTACCGCCTCGGGGCAGCGTATGGCTACACCTTC. Translating it yields CASSYRLGAAYGYTF.

A remark on this clonotype: This may come from a read error, since a much larger clone is one base off. This chain uses TRBV20-1 with TRBJ2-5, with a weak D call TRBD2 (6 bases). Germline V gene sequence: CDR1 DFQATT, CDR2 SNEGSKA (reference sequence). Trimming left V 2 bases short and J 4 bases short, with 11 bases between. This CDR3 comprises 13 residues. CDR3 nucleotide sequence: TGCAGTGCTAGACGGGAGATTGTAGAGACCCAGTACTTC. It codes for CSARREIVETQYF.

The rearrangement joins TRBV19 to TRBJ2-5, with a tentative D call TRBD1 (6 bases). CDR1 LNHDA and CDR2 SQIVND come from the germline V gene (reference sequence). The CDR3 runs to 17 residues. The V and J ends lost 1 base and 0 bases respectively, with 15 bases between them. The CDR3 spells CASSIGGNGQYQETQYF. CDR3 DNA: TGTGCCAGTAGTATAGGCGGAAACGGACAGTACCAAGAGACCCAGTACTTC.

This clonotype was observed at least ten times. The V gene is TRBV28, the J gene TRBJ2-7; 9 bases agree with TRBD2. Germline V CDR1 and CDR2: MDHEN, SYDVKM. J lost 4 bases, V lost 2 bases, and 6 bases had no gene match. This CDR3 region has 15 residues. The CDR3, as DNA: TGTGCCAGCAGTTTAGGTAGCGGGAGTTCTTACGAGCAGTACTTC. This encodes CASSLGSGSSYEQYF.

This clonotype appeared many times. The V and J genes are TRBV2 and TRBJ2-5; 8 nucleotides match TRBD1. Germline lookup yields CDR1 SNHLY and CDR2 FYNNEI. The CDR3 has 13 residues. J was trimmed by 1 base and V by 8 bases; bases with no gene match: 3. DNA for the CDR3: TGTGCCAGCGGGGGGACAGGCCAAGAGACCCAGTACTTC. It yields the protein CASGGTGQETQYF.

The chain links TRBV6-1 to TRBJ1-6; 7 bases are shared with TRBD1. V was pared by 6 bases and J by 7 bases, with 12 bases of the junction left unmatched. The CDR3 loop spans 16 amino acids. The V gene's germline CDR1 is MNHNS and CDR2 SASEGT. CDR3 coding DNA: TGTGCCAGCAGGTCCCCCAGGACAGGAAACAATTCACCCCTCCACTTT. It codes for CASRSPRTGNNSPLHF.

This clonotype was seen at least ten times. The rearrangement uses TRBV12-3 or TRBV12-4 and TRBJ2-5; D may be TRBD2 (6 bases). Trimming removed 6 bases from V and 5 bases from J, with 13 bases in between. CDR3 length equals 13 residues. CDR3 in DNA: TGTGCCAGCAGCCGACTAGTGGGGGAGACCCAGTACTTC. This encodes CASSRLVGETQYF.

This clonotype has a handful of counts. The rearrangement uses TRBV4-1 and TRBJ1-1; a possible D gene is TRBD1 (6 bases). The CDR3 runs to 15 residues. The germline V and J ends were trimmed by 7 bases and 3 bases, with 18 bases remaining between them. Germline CDR1 reads MGHRA; CDR2 reads YSYEKL. In DNA, the CDR3 is TGCGCCAGCAAATCCTTAAGGGGGTCGTACACTGAAGCTTTCTTT. It encodes CASKSLRGSYTEAFF.

This clonotype was seen repeatedly, ten times or more. The V and J genes are TRBV19 and TRBJ1-2, with D unresolved. With 7 bases removed from V and 8 bases from J, the gap between germline ends came to 17 bases. This CDR3 is built from 13 residues. Germline values: CDR1 LNHDA, CDR2 SQIVND (reference sequence). CDR3 bases: TGTGCCAGTACGGAGGAATTCATAGGAGGCTACACCTTC. This sequence encodes CASTEEFIGGYTF. Complete variable domain (other parts from reference TRBV19 and TRBJ1-2): DGGITQSPKYLFRKEGQNVTLSCEQNLNHDAMYWYRQDPGQGLRLIYYSQIVNDFQKGDIAEGYSVSREKKESFPLTVTSAQKNPTAFYLCASTEEFIGGYTFGSGTRLTVV.

A few counts support this clonotype. V gene TRBV9 combines with J gene TRBJ2-4; a weak D match, TRBD1 (6 bases). The V end was cut by 4 bases, the J end by 1 base, with 15 bases between. CDR3 size: 16 residues. From germline, CDR1 is SGDLS and CDR2 YYNGEE. The CDR3 DNA reads as TGTGCCAGCAGCTCCCAGGGGCCGGGGGCCAAAAACATTCAGTACTTC. Its translation is CASSSQGPGAKNIQYF.

This clonotype was observed a handful of times. The chain uses TRBV13 and TRBJ1-2; D perhaps matches TRBD1 (6 bases). V was clipped by 5 bases and J by 0 bases, with 19 bases between them. The CDR3 sequence is 17 residues long. Per the germline V gene, CDR1 is PRHDT and CDR2 is FYEKMQ (reference sequence). CDR3 protein: CASSETIYRETNYGYTF. The CDR3 DNA is TGTGCCAGCAGCGAGACAATTTACAGGGAAACTAACTATGGCTACACCTTC.

This clonotype was seen repeatedly, ten times or more. The rearrangement joins TRBV6-1 to TRBJ2-5; 9 positions match TRBD2. CDR1 and CDR2 (germline): MNHNS, SASEGT. Trimming removed 8 bases from V and 3 bases from J; junction bases left unmatched: 4. CDR3 size: 13 residues. The CDR3 is CASALAGEETQYF. CDR3 DNA sequence: TGTGCCAGCGCGTTAGCGGGAGAAGAGACCCAGTACTTC.

This clonotype was observed at least ten times. V usage is TRBV20-1 and J usage is TRBJ1-5; D possibly corresponds to TRBD1 (5 bases). The germline CDR1 and CDR2 sequences are DFQATT and SNEGSKA (reference sequence). The CDR3 extends over 13 amino acids. V lost 5 bases, J lost 0 bases, and 8 bases lay in between. Written as DNA, the CDR3 is TGCAGTGCTGGGGGTCTTAGCAATCAGCCCCAGCATTTT. This translates into CSAGGLSNQPQHF.

This clonotype has a handful of counts. The chain recombines TRBV24-1 with TRBJ1-5; D is uncertain. The V gene's germline CDR1 is KGHDR and CDR2 SFDVKD. There are 17 residues in the CDR3. The ends were cut back, 4 bases at V and 2 bases at J, with 17 bases in the middle. The CDR3 bases are TGTGCCACCAGTGACCCCTCAGAGGGCGGACGCAATCAGCCCCAGCATTTT. Amino acids: CATSDPSEGGRNQPQHF.

J is TRBJ2-7 and V is TRBV4-2; no reliable D call. Looked up from germline, CDR1 is LGHNA and CDR2 is YNFKEQ. V was clipped by 0 bases and J by 0 bases, with 12 bases between them. The CDR3 loop spans 16 amino acids. CDR3 nucleotide sequence: TGTGCCAGCAGCCAAGATTCGCAGGCCCTCTCCTACGAGCAGTACTTC. It is translated as CASSQDSQALSYEQYF.

The V gene is TRBV29-1, the J gene TRBJ2-5; 8 nucleotides agree with TRBD1. The CDR3 extends over 13 amino acids. Losses at the gene ends were 6 bases for V and 5 bases for J; bases not matched to a gene: 8. Germline V lookup: CDR1 SQVTM, CDR2 ANQGSEA. The DNA of the CDR3 is TGCAGCGTGGGACAGGTAACCGGGGAGACCCAGTACTTC. Translated: CSVGQVTGETQYF.

This clonotype has ten or more counts. CDR3 amino acids: CASSEWDRAYEQYF. For the CDR3, the DNA is TGTGCCAGCAGTGAATGGGACAGGGCTTACGAGCAGTACTTC. V usage is TRBV2 and J usage is TRBJ2-7, with 9 bases that match TRBD1. This CDR3 comprises 14 residues. Germline CDR1 and CDR2: SNHLY and FYNNEI. The junction had 3 bases not matched to a gene; V was cut back by 2 bases and J by 4 bases.

This clonotype was picked up many times. This chain connects TRBV6-1 to TRBJ2-5; 10 bases align to TRBD2. The CDR3 sequence is 15 residues long. After removal of 6 bases from V and 0 bases from J, the junction contained 4 bases not matched to a gene. CDR1 is MNHNS and CDR2 is SASEGT in the germline V gene. The CDR3 protein is CASRSTSGYQETQYF. CDR3 nucleotides: TGTGCCAGCAGATCGACTAGCGGGTACCAAGAGACCCAGTACTTC.

This clonotype was seen at least ten times. The V gene is TRBV29-1, the J gene TRBJ2-7, with 13 bases aligning to TRBD2. This CDR3 is built from 14 residues. Germline V gene data show CDR1 as SQVTM and CDR2 as ANQGSEA. The V and J ends lost 6 bases and 6 bases, in that order; junction bases with no gene match: 8. The CDR3 sequence is CSVGGLAGVLEQYF. The CDR3, as DNA: TGCAGCGTGGGCGGACTAGCGGGAGTTCTCGAGCAGTACTTC.

The table lists this clonotype with a few counts. This sequence joins TRBV3-1 and TRBJ2-7; the match to TRBD1 covers 7 bases. Trimming at V came to 0 bases and at J to 1 base, leaving 0 bases not matched to a gene. The CDR3 is made up of 14 amino acids. CDR1 LGHDT and CDR2 YNNKEL come from the germline V gene (reference sequence). CDR3 in amino acids: CASSQEDRSYEQYF. For the CDR3, the DNA is TGTGCCAGCAGCCAAGAGGACAGGTCCTACGAGCAGTACTTC.

This clonotype was detected many times. V gene TRBV11-1 combines with J gene TRBJ1-1; the match to TRBD1 covers 10 bases. The CDR3 covers 16 residues. CDR1 and CDR2 from the germline V gene are SGHAT and FQDESV (reference sequence). The ends lost 5 bases at V and 3 bases at J; junction bases unmatched: 9. The CDR3 nucleotides read TGTGCCAGCAGCCCCGGGACAGGGGATATTGACACTGAAGCTTTCTTT. It codes for CASSPGTGDIDTEAFF. The full variable domain, its missing parts supplied by reference TRBV11-1 and TRBJ1-1, is EAEVAQSPRYKITEKSQAVAFWCDPISGHATLYWYRQILGQGPELLVQFQDESVVDDSQLPKDRFSAERLKGVDSTLKIQPAELGDSAMYLCASSPGTGDIDTEAFFGQGTRLTVV.

The chain combines TRBV2 with TRBJ2-1; TRBD2 is a possible D gene (5 bases). Germline V lookup: CDR1 SNHLY, CDR2 FYNNEI. The V gene lost 2 bases and the J gene lost 1 base, with 6 bases spanning the gap. This CDR3 contains 14 residues. CDR3 region: CASSERGSYNEQFF. The DNA of the CDR3 is TGTGCCAGCAGTGAACGAGGGTCCTACAATGAGCAGTTCTTC.